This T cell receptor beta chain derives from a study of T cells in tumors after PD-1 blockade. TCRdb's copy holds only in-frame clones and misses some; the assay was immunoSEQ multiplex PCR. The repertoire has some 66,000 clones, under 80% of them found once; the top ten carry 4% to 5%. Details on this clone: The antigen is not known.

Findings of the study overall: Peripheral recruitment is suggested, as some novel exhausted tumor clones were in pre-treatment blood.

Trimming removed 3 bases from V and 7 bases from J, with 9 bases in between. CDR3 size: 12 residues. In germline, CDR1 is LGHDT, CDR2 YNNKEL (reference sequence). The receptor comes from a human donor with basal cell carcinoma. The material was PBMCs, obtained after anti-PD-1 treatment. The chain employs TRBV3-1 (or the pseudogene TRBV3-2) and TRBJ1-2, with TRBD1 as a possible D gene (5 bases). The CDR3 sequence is CASSHAGLGYTF. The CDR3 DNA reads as TGTGCCAGCAGCCATGCGGGGCTTGGCTACACCTTC.